This T cell receptor (beta chain) was captured in a study of brain T cells in children with intractable seizures. This clone is classed as medium-sized (0.01 to 0.1%). The method was immunoSEQ multiplex PCR; TCRdb's version includes in-frame clones alone and lacks a portion of them. This table has under 150,000 clones, approximately 94% appearing once. The source is a boy younger than two with hemimegalencephaly and intractable seizures. Sample: peripheral blood, taken at surgery.

The CDR3 bases are TGTGCCAGCAGTGAGTACGAGGGCACTGAAGCTTTCTTT. Protein: CASSEYEGTEAFF. The V and J genes are TRBV28 and TRBJ1-1; D is undetermined. Looked up from germline, CDR1 is MDHEN and CDR2 is SYDVKM. CDR3 length: 13 residues. With 5 bases removed from V and 4 bases from J, the gap between germline ends came to 11 bases.